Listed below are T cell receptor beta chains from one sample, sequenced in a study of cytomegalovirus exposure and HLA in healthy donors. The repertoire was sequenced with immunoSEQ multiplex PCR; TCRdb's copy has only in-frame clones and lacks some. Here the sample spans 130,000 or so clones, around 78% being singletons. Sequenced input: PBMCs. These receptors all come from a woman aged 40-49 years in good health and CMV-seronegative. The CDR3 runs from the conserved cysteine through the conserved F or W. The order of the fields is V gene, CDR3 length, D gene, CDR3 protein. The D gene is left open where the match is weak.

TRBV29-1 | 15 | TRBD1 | CSVEDTGGSWETQYF
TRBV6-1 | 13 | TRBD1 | CASRKGGPYEQYF
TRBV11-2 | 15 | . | CASSLESSVYNEQFF
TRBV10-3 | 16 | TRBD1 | CAISGVGTGNTGELFF
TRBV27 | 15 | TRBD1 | CASRTTGVMNTEAFF
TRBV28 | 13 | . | CASSPGGSYGYTF
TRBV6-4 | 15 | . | CASSENGLFYNEQFF
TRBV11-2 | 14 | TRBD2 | CASSLREGSYEQYF
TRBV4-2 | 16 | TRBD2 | CASSPGLAENTGELFF
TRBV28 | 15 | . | CASSRTLPDTGELFF
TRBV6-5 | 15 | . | CASSYSAGRGNTIYF
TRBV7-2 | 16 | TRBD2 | CASSAHLAGVVGEQFF
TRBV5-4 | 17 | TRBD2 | CASRAGTSGRAQGEQYF
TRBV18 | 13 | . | CASSPSTVDTQYF
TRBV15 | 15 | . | CATSSPTGHTDTQYF
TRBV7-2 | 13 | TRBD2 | CASSPGLAGSWFF
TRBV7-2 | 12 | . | CASSKRDNEQFF
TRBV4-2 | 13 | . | CASSQSDPGTQYF
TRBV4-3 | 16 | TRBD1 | CASSRRPGQGAGGYTF
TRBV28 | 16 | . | CASSHASGRGGDTQYF
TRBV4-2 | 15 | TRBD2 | CASSQEAGVGGELFF
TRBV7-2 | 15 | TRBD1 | CASRRDRGLKTEAFF
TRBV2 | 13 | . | CASILVSYNEQFF
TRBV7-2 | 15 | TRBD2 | CASSPGTSGLGVQFF
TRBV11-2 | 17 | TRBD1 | CASSLGRDRLAKNSQYF
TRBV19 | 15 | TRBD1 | CASRSGTGLYNEQFF
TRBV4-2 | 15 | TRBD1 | CASSQGDRLNEKLFF
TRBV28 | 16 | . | CASSSEGVSGANGLTF
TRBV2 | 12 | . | CASSDGRQAQYF
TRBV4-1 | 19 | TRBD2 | CASSPGGTSGRDPSYEQYF
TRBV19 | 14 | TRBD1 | CASRPRGSTYEQYF
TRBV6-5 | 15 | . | CASSPTWGEAYEQYF
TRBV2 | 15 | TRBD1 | CASRFGTATPYEQYF
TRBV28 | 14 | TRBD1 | CASRQSGGIQPQHF
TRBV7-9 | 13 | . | CASSLVDINEQFF
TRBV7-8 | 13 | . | CASSLVGDTEAFF
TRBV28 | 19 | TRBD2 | CASSLELTSGANLINGQYF
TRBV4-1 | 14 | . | CASSQRRVSGELFF
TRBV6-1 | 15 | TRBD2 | CASSEVAGELETQYF
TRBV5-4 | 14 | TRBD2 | CASSLDTSDGEQYF
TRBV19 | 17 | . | CASNTGQRTYSNQPQHF
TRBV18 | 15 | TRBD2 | CASSPLAGADNEQFF
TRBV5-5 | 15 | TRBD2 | CASSSGTSGYNEQFF
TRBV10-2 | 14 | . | CASQRAGPYNEQFF
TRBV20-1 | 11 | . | CSAPMGGEQYF
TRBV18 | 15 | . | CASSPPSIPNYGYTF
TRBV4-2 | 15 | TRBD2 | CASSQLHGTSYEQYF
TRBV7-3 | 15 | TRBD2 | CASSPGTNSWETQYF
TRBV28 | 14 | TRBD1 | CASLGGGLVSEAFF
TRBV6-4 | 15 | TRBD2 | CASSAGLAGGVEQFF
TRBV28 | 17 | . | CASSSPSASSGANVLTF
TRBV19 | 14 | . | CASSISSEVQPQHF
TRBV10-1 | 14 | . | CANPGLQTVYEQYF
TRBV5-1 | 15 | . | CASSFLGTTGNTIYF
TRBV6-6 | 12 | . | CASSYGAHGYTF
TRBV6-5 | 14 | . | CASSYSWQQETQYF
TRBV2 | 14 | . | CASSELSENQPQHF